The clone carrying this T cell receptor (beta chain) was recorded a few times. Amplified TCR beta CDR3 regions came from RNA transcripts. A first-round RT-PCR of the TCR CDR3 used the HTBI primer set. TCRdb recomputed calls from the multiplex PCR reads with MiXCR, one row per CDR3 protein. Here the sample spans some 570,000 distinct CDR3 sequences, over 12% being singletons. This CDR3 region has 14 residues. Germline V gene lookup returns CDR1 MDHEN and CDR2 SYDVKM. The V end was cut by 4 bases, the J end by 10 bases, with 16 bases between. This record comes from a study of T cells in Graves' hyperthyroidism and ophthalmopathy.

The material sequenced was blood. This chain uses TRBV28 with TRBJ1-4, with D perhaps matching TRBD1 (6 bases). The source is a woman younger than 30 with Graves' ophthalmopathy. CDR3 bases: TGTGCCAGCAGTTCTCACCCCCCGGACAGAAAACTGTTTTTT. Its translation is CASSSHPPDRKLFF.